Below, 2 T cell receptor beta chains from the same sample are listed, as sequenced in a study of siplizumab effects on memory and regulatory T cells. Profiling relied on immunoSEQ multiplex PCR, and the TCRdb table lists in-frame clones only, not all of them. The repertoire holds approximately 100,000 clones, with roughly 91% as singletons. The material sequenced was non-Treg CD4+ T cells sorted from blood. The receptors shown here come from a human donor in good health.

V gene TRBV27 combines with J gene TRBJ1-5; 8 bases are a match to TRBD1. The trim removed 7 bases at V and 0 bases at J, leaving 11 bases unmatched. This CDR3 contains 17 residues. Germline CDR1 reads MNHEY; CDR2 reads SMNVEV (reference sequence). The CDR3 here is CASKTSGTGYSNQPQHF. The CDR3 DNA is TGTGCCAGCAAAACATCCGGGACAGGATATAGCAATCAGCCCCAGCATTTT.

This clone has a single count. The junction differs from germline at one of its ends, possibly a read error. This sequence joins TRBV7-7 and TRBJ2-1, with a tentative D call TRBD2 (5 bases). CDR1 is SSHAT and CDR2 is FNYEAQ in the germline V gene (reference sequence). There are 12 residues in the CDR3. CDR3 loop: CASSLGRGEQFF. CDR3 coding DNA: TGTGCTAGCAGCCTAGGCCGGGGAGAGCAGTTCTTC.